These T cell receptor beta chains were read from a single sample in a study of blood T cell repertoires in COVID-19. Sequencing was performed with immunoSEQ multiplex PCR; in TCRdb, only in-frame clones are kept and a portion is missing. This repertoire shows fewer than 200,000 clones, roughly 80% found once; its top ten account for 7% to 9%. Sequenced: peripheral blood. The receptors stem from a man in his sixties with acute or convalescent COVID-19. CDR3s include the opening cysteine and the closing phenylalanine or tryptophan. A D gene is named only where the DNA matches it firmly. Where a row states a size, it is once, few, many or the class of an expanded clone; other rows omit it.

j_gene: TRBJ2-7
d_gene: TRBD1
v_gene: TRBV30
abundance: .
CDR3aa: CAWSRTGGYEQYF
CDR3nt: TGTGCCTGGAGTCGGACAGGGGGGTACGAGCAGTACTTC

j_gene: TRBJ1-1
d_gene: .
v_gene: TRBV13
abundance: few
CDR3aa: CASSLGGGTEAFF
CDR3nt: TGTGCCAGCAGCTTAGGAGGGGGCACTGAAGCTTTCTTT

j_gene: TRBJ2-7
d_gene: .
v_gene: TRBV12-3/TRBV12-4
abundance: .
CDR3aa: CASSLYNYEQYF
CDR3nt: TGTGCCAGCAGTTTATACAACTACGAGCAGTACTTC

j_gene: TRBJ1-1
d_gene: TRBD1
v_gene: TRBV14
abundance: .
CDR3aa: CASSQQLTGDMNTEAFF
CDR3nt: TGTGCCAGCAGCCAACAGCTGACAGGGGACATGAACACTGAAGCTTTCTTT

j_gene: TRBJ2-1
d_gene: .
v_gene: TRBV3-1/TRBV3-2
abundance: .
CDR3aa: CASSQMGQPSEQFF
CDR3nt: TGTGCCAGCAGCCAAATGGGACAACCGTCCGAGCAGTTCTTC

j_gene: TRBJ2-5
d_gene: TRBD2
v_gene: TRBV27
abundance: few
CDR3aa: CASSLAGGPETQYF
CDR3nt: TGTGCCAGCAGTTTAGCGGGGGGCCCTGAGACCCAGTACTTC

j_gene: TRBJ1-1
d_gene: .
v_gene: TRBV3-1/TRBV3-2
abundance: .
CDR3aa: CASSQDLPGVAEAFF
CDR3nt: TGTGCCAGCAGCCAAGATCTTCCAGGGGTCGCTGAAGCTTTCTTT

j_gene: TRBJ1-2
d_gene: TRBD1
v_gene: TRBV10-2
abundance: .
CDR3aa: CASSTGDGYTF
CDR3nt: TGCGCCAGCTCTACAGGGGATGGCTACACCTTC

j_gene: TRBJ1-1
d_gene: .
v_gene: TRBV30
abundance: .
CDR3aa: CAWNPSIGSNTEAFF
CDR3nt: TGTGCCTGGAATCCTTCTATCGGTTCGAACACTGAAGCTTTCTTT

j_gene: TRBJ1-2
d_gene: .
v_gene: TRBV25-1
abundance: .
CDR3aa: CASGGSAYGYTF
CDR3nt: TGTGCCAGCGGCGGGTCTGCGTATGGCTACACCTTC

j_gene: TRBJ1-2
d_gene: TRBD1
v_gene: TRBV10-3
abundance: .
CDR3aa: CAISESLGGFGYTF
CDR3nt: TGTGCCATCAGTGAGTCGTTAGGGGGCTTCGGCTACACCTTC

j_gene: TRBJ2-2
d_gene: TRBD2
v_gene: TRBV6-6
abundance: .
CDR3aa: CASSPGLAGYTGELFF
CDR3nt: TGTGCCAGCAGTCCGGGACTAGCGGGGTACACCGGGGAGCTGTTTTTT

j_gene: TRBJ1-5
d_gene: .
v_gene: TRBV7-2
abundance: .
CDR3aa: CASSAVGSNQPQHF
CDR3nt: TGTGCCAGCAGTGCCGTCGGTAGCAATCAGCCCCAGCATTTT

j_gene: TRBJ2-3
d_gene: .
v_gene: TRBV24-1
abundance: .
CDR3aa: CATSETSPRTADTQYF
CDR3nt: TGTGCCACCAGTGAGACTAGTCCTAGGACCGCAGATACGCAGTATTTT

j_gene: TRBJ1-2
d_gene: .
v_gene: TRBV9
abundance: .
CDR3aa: CASSVVSGSGYTF
CDR3nt: TGTGCCAGCAGCGTAGTGTCCGGGTCCGGCTACACCTTC

j_gene: TRBJ2-7
d_gene: .
v_gene: TRBV20-1
abundance: .
CDR3aa: CSASERLYEQYF
CDR3nt: TGCAGTGCTAGTGAGAGATTATACGAGCAGTACTTC

j_gene: TRBJ2-2
d_gene: .
v_gene: TRBV11-2
abundance: .
CDR3aa: CASSPAGQLNTGELFF
CDR3nt: TGTGCCAGCAGCCCCGCTGGACAGCTGAACACCGGGGAGCTGTTTTTT

j_gene: TRBJ1-5
d_gene: TRBD1
v_gene: TRBV2
abundance: .
CDR3aa: CASTQQGEGQPQHF
CDR3nt: TGTGCCAGCACCCAACAGGGGGAGGGTCAGCCCCAGCATTTT

j_gene: TRBJ2-3
d_gene: TRBD2
v_gene: TRBV7-8
abundance: .
CDR3aa: CASSLLGGVTLGDTQYF
CDR3nt: TGTGCCAGCAGCCTCTTGGGGGGGGTCACGTTAGGGGATACGCAGTATTTT

j_gene: TRBJ1-1
d_gene: TRBD1
v_gene: TRBV5-1
abundance: few
CDR3aa: CASSLGTGSMNTEAFF
CDR3nt: TGCGCCAGCAGCCTGGGGACAGGGAGCATGAACACTGAAGCTTTCTTT

j_gene: TRBJ2-5
d_gene: TRBD2
v_gene: TRBV6-5
abundance: .
CDR3aa: CASSLNPGGETQYF
CDR3nt: TGTGCCAGCAGCCTCAACCCGGGGGGTGAGACCCAGTACTTC

j_gene: TRBJ1-1
d_gene: TRBD1
v_gene: TRBV15
abundance: .
CDR3aa: CATSRGGGTGANTEAFF
CDR3nt: TGTGCCACCAGCAGGGGCGGCGGGACAGGCGCCAACACTGAAGCTTTCTTT

j_gene: TRBJ2-7
d_gene: .
v_gene: TRBV30
abundance: few
CDR3aa: CAWSGRYEQYF
CDR3nt: TGTGCCTGGAGCGGTAGATACGAGCAGTACTTC

j_gene: TRBJ1-5
d_gene: .
v_gene: TRBV6-5
abundance: .
CDR3aa: CASSDRKYSNQPQHF
CDR3nt: TGTGCCAGCAGCGACAGGAAATATAGCAATCAGCCCCAGCATTTT

j_gene: TRBJ2-7
d_gene: .
v_gene: TRBV19
abundance: .
CDR3aa: CASSIGGGLTKSSEQYF
CDR3nt: TGTGCCAGTAGTATAGGAGGAGGACTGACCAAATCCTCCGAGCAGTACTTC

j_gene: TRBJ2-3
d_gene: .
v_gene: TRBV18
abundance: .
CDR3aa: CASGGSDTQYF
CDR3nt: TGTGCCAGCGGGGGGTCGGATACGCAGTATTTT

j_gene: TRBJ2-3
d_gene: TRBD2
v_gene: TRBV13
abundance: .
CDR3aa: CASSLRTSLGDTQYF
CDR3nt: TGTGCCAGCAGCTTAAGGACTAGCTTGGGAGATACGCAGTATTTT

j_gene: TRBJ2-7
d_gene: TRBD1
v_gene: TRBV5-1
abundance: .
CDR3aa: CASSPGTGAPGQYF
CDR3nt: TGCGCCAGCAGCCCCGGGACAGGGGCCCCCGGGCAGTACTTC

j_gene: TRBJ2-2
d_gene: .
v_gene: TRBV24-1
abundance: once
CDR3aa: CATSDSPVTGELFF
CDR3nt: TGTGCCACCAGTGATTCCCCGGTCACCGGGGAGCTGTTTTTT

j_gene: TRBJ2-7
d_gene: TRBD2
v_gene: TRBV7-2
abundance: .
CDR3aa: CASSLASGGAYEQYF
CDR3nt: TGTGCCAGCAGCTTAGCTAGCGGGGGGGCCTACGAGCAGTACTTC

j_gene: TRBJ1-2
d_gene: .
v_gene: TRBV15
abundance: .
CDR3aa: CATSRDRGRESDYGYTF
CDR3nt: TGTGCCACCAGCAGAGATAGGGGGAGGGAAAGTGACTATGGCTACACCTTC

j_gene: TRBJ1-1
d_gene: .
v_gene: TRBV19
abundance: .
CDR3aa: CASSIGYGNTEAFF
CDR3nt: TGTGCCAGTAGTATTGGTTACGGGAACACTGAAGCTTTCTTT

j_gene: TRBJ1-2
d_gene: .
v_gene: TRBV2
abundance: .
CDR3aa: CASSERTAYGYTF
CDR3nt: TGTGCCAGCAGTGAACGGACAGCTTATGGCTACACCTTC

j_gene: TRBJ2-2
d_gene: .
v_gene: TRBV10-3
abundance: .
CDR3aa: CAISEGQRTGELFF
CDR3nt: TGTGCCATCAGTGAGGGACAGCGGACCGGGGAGCTGTTTTTT

j_gene: TRBJ1-1
d_gene: .
v_gene: TRBV6-1
abundance: .
CDR3aa: CASSEGGPDTEAFF
CDR3nt: TGTGCCAGCAGTGAAGGTGGGCCGGACACTGAAGCTTTCTTT

j_gene: TRBJ1-5
d_gene: .
v_gene: TRBV18
abundance: .
CDR3aa: CASSPDSSNQPQHF
CDR3nt: TGTGCCAGCTCACCCGACAGTAGCAATCAGCCCCAGCATTTT

j_gene: TRBJ2-1
d_gene: .
v_gene: TRBV29-1
abundance: .
CDR3aa: CSARTQNNEQFF
CDR3nt: TGCAGCGCCCGGACACAAAACAATGAGCAGTTCTTC

j_gene: TRBJ2-6
d_gene: TRBD1
v_gene: TRBV7-9
abundance: .
CDR3aa: CASRRDRGRSGANVLTF
CDR3nt: TGTGCCAGCAGGCGTGACAGGGGGCGGTCCGGGGCCAACGTCCTGACTTTC

j_gene: TRBJ2-2
d_gene: TRBD1
v_gene: TRBV3-1/TRBV3-2
abundance: few
CDR3aa: CASRLGQGVAGELFF
CDR3nt: TGTGCCAGCAGACTCGGACAGGGTGTGGCCGGGGAGCTGTTTTTT

j_gene: TRBJ1-1
d_gene: .
v_gene: TRBV5-1
abundance: .
CDR3aa: CASSRGEHTEAFF
CDR3nt: TGCGCCAGCTCCCGGGGAGAGCACACTGAAGCTTTCTTT

j_gene: TRBJ2-1
d_gene: TRBD2
v_gene: TRBV27
abundance: .
CDR3aa: CASSLSGESYNEQFF
CDR3nt: TGTGCCAGCAGCCTTAGCGGGGAGTCCTACAATGAGCAGTTCTTC

j_gene: TRBJ2-1
d_gene: .
v_gene: TRBV11-1
abundance: .
CDR3aa: CASSLGDYNEQFF
CDR3nt: TGTGCCAGCAGCTTAGGAGACTACAATGAGCAGTTCTTC

j_gene: TRBJ1-6
d_gene: .
v_gene: TRBV3-1/TRBV3-2
abundance: .
CDR3aa: CASSQGPGHYNSPLHF
CDR3nt: TGTGCCAGCAGCCAAGGTCCGGGACACTATAATTCACCCCTCCACTTT

j_gene: TRBJ1-2
d_gene: .
v_gene: TRBV5-6
abundance: .
CDR3aa: CASSLELEYGYTF
CDR3nt: TGTGCCAGCAGCTTGGAACTCGAATATGGCTACACCTTC

j_gene: TRBJ2-5
d_gene: .
v_gene: TRBV5-6
abundance: once
CDR3aa: CASSLLQKETQYF
CDR3nt: TGTGCCAGCAGCTTGTTACAGAAAGAGACCCAGTACTTC

j_gene: TRBJ1-1
d_gene: .
v_gene: TRBV6-5
abundance: .
CDR3aa: CASSVRRGTEAFF
CDR3nt: TGTGCCAGCAGCGTTAGAAGGGGGACTGAAGCTTTCTTT

j_gene: TRBJ1-1
d_gene: .
v_gene: TRBV2
abundance: .
CDR3aa: CASNPSSPGGAFF
CDR3nt: TGTGCCAGCAATCCTTCTAGTCCCGGGGGAGCTTTCTTT

j_gene: TRBJ2-1
d_gene: .
v_gene: TRBV9
abundance: .
CDR3aa: CASGTQYYNEQFF
CDR3nt: TGTGCCAGCGGGACTCAATATTACAATGAGCAGTTCTTC

j_gene: TRBJ1-4
d_gene: .
v_gene: TRBV11-2
abundance: .
CDR3aa: CASSLRGSTNEKLFF
CDR3nt: TGTGCCAGCAGCTTACGCGGGAGCACTAATGAAAAACTGTTTTTT

j_gene: TRBJ2-7
d_gene: .
v_gene: TRBV3-1/TRBV3-2
abundance: .
CDR3aa: CASSQVSGNSYEQYF
CDR3nt: TGTGCCAGCAGCCAAGTTTCAGGGAACTCCTACGAGCAGTACTTC

j_gene: TRBJ2-2
d_gene: TRBD1
v_gene: TRBV12-5
abundance: .
CDR3aa: CASGQGANTGELFF
CDR3nt: TGTGCTAGTGGACAGGGGGCAAACACCGGGGAGCTGTTTTTT

j_gene: TRBJ2-1
d_gene: .
v_gene: TRBV7-6
abundance: .
CDR3aa: CASSPDSYNEQFF
CDR3nt: TGTGCCAGCAGCCCAGACTCCTACAATGAGCAGTTCTTC

j_gene: TRBJ2-5
d_gene: .
v_gene: TRBV5-1
abundance: .
CDR3aa: CASSNSQGGETQYF
CDR3nt: TGCGCCAGCAGCAACTCACAGGGCGGCGAGACCCAGTACTTC

j_gene: TRBJ1-2
d_gene: .
v_gene: TRBV28
abundance: .
CDR3aa: CASSFSKGNSYGYTF
CDR3nt: TGTGCCAGCAGTTTTTCGAAGGGGAACTCGTATGGCTACACCTTC

j_gene: TRBJ1-1
d_gene: .
v_gene: TRBV30
abundance: few
CDR3aa: CAFGAGGGTVTEAFF
CDR3nt: TGTGCCTTCGGGGCTGGGGGGGGGACTGTGACTGAAGCTTTCTTT

j_gene: TRBJ2-5
d_gene: TRBD2
v_gene: TRBV9
abundance: few
CDR3aa: CASSVGQRGAQETQYF
CDR3nt: TGTGCCAGCAGCGTAGGACAGCGGGGCGCCCAAGAGACCCAGTACTTC

j_gene: TRBJ1-5
d_gene: TRBD1
v_gene: TRBV4-1
abundance: .
CDR3aa: CASSQGQGSSGNQPQHF
CDR3nt: TGCGCCAGCAGCCAGGGACAGGGGTCGTCTGGCAATCAGCCCCAGCATTTT